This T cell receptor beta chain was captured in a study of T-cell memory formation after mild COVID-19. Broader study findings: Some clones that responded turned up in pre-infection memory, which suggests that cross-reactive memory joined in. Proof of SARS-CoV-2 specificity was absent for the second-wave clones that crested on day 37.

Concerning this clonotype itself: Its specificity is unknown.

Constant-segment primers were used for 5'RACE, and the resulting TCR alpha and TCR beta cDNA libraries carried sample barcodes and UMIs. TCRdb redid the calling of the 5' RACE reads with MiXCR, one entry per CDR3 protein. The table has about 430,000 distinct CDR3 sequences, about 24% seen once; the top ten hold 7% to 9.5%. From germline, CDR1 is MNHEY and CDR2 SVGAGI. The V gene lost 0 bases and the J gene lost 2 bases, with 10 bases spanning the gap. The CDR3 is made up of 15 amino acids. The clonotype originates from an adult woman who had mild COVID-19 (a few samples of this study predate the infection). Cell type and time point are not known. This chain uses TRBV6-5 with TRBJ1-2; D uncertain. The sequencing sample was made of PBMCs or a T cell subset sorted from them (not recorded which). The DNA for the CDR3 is TGTGCCAGCAGTTACTCGGTCTTGGTCAACTATGGCTACACCTTC. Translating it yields CASSYSVLVNYGYTF.